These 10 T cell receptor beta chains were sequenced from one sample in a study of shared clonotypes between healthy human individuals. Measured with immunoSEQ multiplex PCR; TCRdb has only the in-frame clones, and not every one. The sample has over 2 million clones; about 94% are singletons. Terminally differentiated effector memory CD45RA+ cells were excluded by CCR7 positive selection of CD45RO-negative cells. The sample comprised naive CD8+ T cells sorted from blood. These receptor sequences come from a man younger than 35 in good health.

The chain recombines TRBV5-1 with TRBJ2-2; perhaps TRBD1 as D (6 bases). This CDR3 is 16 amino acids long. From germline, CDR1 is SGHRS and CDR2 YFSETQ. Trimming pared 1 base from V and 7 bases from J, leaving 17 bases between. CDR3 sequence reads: CASSLLAGEMIGELFF. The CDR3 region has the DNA TGCGCCAGCAGCTTGTTGGCAGGGGAGATGATCGGGGAGCTGTTTTTT. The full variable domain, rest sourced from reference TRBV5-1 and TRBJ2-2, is KAGVTQTPRYLIKTRGQQVTLSCSPISGHRSVSWYQQTPGQGLQFLFEYFSETQRNKGNFPGRFSGRQFSNSRSEMNVSTLELGDSALYLCASSLLAGEMIGELFFGEGSRLTVL.

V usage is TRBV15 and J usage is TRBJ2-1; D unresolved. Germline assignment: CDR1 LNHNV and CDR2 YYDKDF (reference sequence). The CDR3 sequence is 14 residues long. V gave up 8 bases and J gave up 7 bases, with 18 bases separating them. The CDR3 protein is CATRDSDGVNEQFF. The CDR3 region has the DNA TGTGCCACCCGTGATTCGGATGGGGTAAATGAGCAGTTCTTC.

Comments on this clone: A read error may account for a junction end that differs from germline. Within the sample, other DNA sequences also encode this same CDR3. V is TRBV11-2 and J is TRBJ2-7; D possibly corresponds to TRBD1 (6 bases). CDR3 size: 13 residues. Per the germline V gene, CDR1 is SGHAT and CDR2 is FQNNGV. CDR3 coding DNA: TGCGCCAGCAGCTTTATCCGGGACATCGAGCAGTACTTC. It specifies CASSFIRDIEQYF.

In DNA form, the CDR3 reads TGTGCCAGCAGCTTAGCCGGCGGCCCAAAGTCGAATGAGCAGTTCTTC. Translation gives CASSLAGGPKSNEQFF. The chain links TRBV11-2 to TRBJ2-1; D unclear. The V gene's germline CDR1 is SGHAT and CDR2 FQNNGV. There are 16 residues in the CDR3. Trimming took 1 base from V and 7 from J, leaving 17 bases between them.

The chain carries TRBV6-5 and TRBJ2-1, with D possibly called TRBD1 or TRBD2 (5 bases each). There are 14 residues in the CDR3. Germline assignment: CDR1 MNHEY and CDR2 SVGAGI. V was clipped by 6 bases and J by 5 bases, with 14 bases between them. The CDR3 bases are TGTGCCAGCAGCTCGACGGGACCACACAATGAGCAGTTCTTC. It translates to CASSSTGPHNEQFF.

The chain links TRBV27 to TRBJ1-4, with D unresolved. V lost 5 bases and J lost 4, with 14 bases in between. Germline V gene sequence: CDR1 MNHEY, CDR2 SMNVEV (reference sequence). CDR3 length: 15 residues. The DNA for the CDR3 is TGTGCCAGCAGTCACTCCCGGGGTAATAATGAAAAACTGTTTTTT. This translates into CASSHSRGNNEKLFF. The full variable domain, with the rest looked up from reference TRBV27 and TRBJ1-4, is EAQVTQNPRYLITVTGKKLTVTCSQNMNHEYMSWYRQDPGLGLRQIYYSMNVEVTDKGDVPEGYKVSRKEKRNFPLILESPSPNQTSLYFCASSHSRGNNEKLFFGSGTQLSVL.

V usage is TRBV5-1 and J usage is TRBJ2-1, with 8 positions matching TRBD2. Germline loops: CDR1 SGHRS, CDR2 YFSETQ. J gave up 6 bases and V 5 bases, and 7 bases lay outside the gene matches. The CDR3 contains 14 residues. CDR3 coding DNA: TGCGCCAGCAGGGCTAGCGGGTCCCCCAATGAGCAGTTCTTC. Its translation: CASRASGSPNEQFF.

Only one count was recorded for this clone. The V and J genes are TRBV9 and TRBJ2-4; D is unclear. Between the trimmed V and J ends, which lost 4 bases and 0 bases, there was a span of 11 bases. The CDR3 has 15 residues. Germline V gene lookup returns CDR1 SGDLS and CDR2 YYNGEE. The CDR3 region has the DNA TGTGCCAGCAGCACCCGAAAGAAAGCCAAAAACATTCAGTACTTC. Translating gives CASSTRKKAKNIQYF.

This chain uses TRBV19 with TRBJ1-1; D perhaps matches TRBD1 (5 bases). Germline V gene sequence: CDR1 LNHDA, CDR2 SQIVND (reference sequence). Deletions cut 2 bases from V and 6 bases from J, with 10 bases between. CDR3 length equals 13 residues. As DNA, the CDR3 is TGTGCCAGTAGTATATACCGGGGACCTGAAGCTTTCTTT. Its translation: CASSIYRGPEAFF.

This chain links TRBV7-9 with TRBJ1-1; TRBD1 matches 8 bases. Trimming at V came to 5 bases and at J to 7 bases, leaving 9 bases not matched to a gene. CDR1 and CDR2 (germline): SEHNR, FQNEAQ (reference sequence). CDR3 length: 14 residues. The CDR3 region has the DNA TGTGCCAGCAGCACGGGGACAGGCGGCAGTGAAGCTTTCTTT. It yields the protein CASSTGTGGSEAFF.